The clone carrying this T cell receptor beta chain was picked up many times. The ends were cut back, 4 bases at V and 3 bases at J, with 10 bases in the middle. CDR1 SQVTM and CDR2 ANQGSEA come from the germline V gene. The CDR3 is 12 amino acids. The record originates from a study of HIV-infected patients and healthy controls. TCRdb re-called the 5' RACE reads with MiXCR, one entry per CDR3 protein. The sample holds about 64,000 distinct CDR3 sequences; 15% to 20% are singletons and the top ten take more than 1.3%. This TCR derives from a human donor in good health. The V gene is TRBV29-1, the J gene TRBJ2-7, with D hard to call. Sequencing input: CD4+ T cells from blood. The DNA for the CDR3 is TGCAGCGTTGTGGTGGCAGGCTACGAGCAGTACTTC. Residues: CSVVVAGYEQYF.